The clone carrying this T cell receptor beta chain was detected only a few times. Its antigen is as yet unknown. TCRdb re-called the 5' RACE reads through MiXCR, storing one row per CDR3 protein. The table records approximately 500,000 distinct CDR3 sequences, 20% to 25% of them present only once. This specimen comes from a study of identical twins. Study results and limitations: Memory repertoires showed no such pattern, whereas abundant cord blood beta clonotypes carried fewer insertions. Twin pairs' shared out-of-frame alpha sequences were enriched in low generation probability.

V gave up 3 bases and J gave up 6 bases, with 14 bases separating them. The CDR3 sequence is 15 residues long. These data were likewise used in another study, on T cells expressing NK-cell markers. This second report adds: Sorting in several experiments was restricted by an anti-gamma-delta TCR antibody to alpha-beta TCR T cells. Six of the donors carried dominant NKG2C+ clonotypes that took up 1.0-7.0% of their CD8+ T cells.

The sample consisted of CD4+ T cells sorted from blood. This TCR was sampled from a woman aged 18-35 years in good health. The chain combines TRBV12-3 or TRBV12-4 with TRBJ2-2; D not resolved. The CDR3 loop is CASSFTAVSPGELFF. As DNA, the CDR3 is TGTGCCAGCAGTTTTACAGCAGTATCACCCGGGGAGCTGTTTTTT.